This TCR beta chain was captured in a study of blood T cell repertoires in COVID-19. Study-level background: The samples span acute and convalescent COVID-19 from the United States, Italy and Spain. From T cells, B-cell-depleted T cells, or PBMCs came the material, which was cDNA or gDNA.

Trimming at V came to 0 bases and at J to 2 bases, leaving 2 bases not matched to a gene. The germline gives CDR1 SGDLS, CDR2 YYNGEE. CDR3 length equals 15 residues. Repertoires were generated with immunoSEQ multiplex PCR, while TCRdb's copy carries only in-frame clones and drops some. The table lists hundreds of thousands of clones, about 82% of them singletons. The rearrangement joins TRBV9 to TRBJ2-1; TRBD2 matches 7 bases. The TCR was taken from a man between 45 and 60 years old with active or convalescent COVID-19. Material for sequencing was peripheral blood. CDR3 nucleotides: TGTGCCAGCAGCGTAGGGGACTATACCTACAATGAGCAGTTCTTC. Protein sequence: CASSVGDYTYNEQFF.